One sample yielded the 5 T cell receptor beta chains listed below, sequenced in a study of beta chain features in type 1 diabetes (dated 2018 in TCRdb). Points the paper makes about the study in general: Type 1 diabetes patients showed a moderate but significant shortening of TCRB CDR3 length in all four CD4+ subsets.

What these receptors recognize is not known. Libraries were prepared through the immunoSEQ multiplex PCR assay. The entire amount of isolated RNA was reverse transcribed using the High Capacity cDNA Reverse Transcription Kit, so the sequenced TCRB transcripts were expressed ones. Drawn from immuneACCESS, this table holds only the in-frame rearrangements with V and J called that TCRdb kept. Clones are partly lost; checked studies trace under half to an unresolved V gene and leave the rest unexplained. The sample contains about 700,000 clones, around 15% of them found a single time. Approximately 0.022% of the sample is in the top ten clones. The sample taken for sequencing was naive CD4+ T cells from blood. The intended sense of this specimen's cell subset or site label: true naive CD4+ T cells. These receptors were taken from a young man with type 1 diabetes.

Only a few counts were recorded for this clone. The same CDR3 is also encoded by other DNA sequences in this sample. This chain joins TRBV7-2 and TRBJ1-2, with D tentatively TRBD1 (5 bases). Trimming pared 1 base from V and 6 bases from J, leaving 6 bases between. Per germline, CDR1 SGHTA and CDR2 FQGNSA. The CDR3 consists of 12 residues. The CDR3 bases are TGTGCCAGCAGCTTAGAAGGGGATGGCTACACCTTC. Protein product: CASSLEGDGYTF.

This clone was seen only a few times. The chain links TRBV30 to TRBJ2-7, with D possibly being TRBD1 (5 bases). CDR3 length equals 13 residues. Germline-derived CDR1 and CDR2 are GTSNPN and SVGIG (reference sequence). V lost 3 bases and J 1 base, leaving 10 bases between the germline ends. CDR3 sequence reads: CAWRMAGSYEQYF. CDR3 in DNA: TGTGCCTGGAGGATGGCAGGGTCCTACGAGCAGTACTTC.

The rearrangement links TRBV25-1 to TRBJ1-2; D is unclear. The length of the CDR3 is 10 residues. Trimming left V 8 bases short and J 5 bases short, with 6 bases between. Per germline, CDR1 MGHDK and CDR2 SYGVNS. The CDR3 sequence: CASHFYGYTF. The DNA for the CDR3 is TGTGCCAGCCACTTTTATGGCTACACCTTC.

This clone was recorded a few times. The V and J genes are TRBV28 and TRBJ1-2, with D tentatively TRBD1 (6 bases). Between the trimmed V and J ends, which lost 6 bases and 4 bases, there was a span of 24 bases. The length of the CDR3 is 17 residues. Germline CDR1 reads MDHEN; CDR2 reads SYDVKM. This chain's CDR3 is CASSSGQNLQAIYGYTF. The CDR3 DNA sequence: TGTGCCAGCAGCTCCGGACAGAACCTTCAAGCAATCTATGGCTACACCTTC.

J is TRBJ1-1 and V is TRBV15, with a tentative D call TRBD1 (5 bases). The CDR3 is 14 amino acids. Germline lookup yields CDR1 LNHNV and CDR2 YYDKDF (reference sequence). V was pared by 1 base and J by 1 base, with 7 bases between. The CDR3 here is CATSRVTGNTEAFF. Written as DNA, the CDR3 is TGTGCCACCAGCAGAGTAACAGGGAACACTGAAGCTTTCTTT.